Listed here is a single TCR beta chain. This clonotype occurred a few times. The antigen it binds to is not known. Base qualities are not recorded, but no much larger clone differs from it by a single base. The source of the sample is a study of blood T cells in healthy people across ages (dated by TCRdb to about 2015). Notes on the research overall: In model experiments, template switching captured roughly one uniquely barcoded TCR beta cDNA molecule for every two T cells. To track age-related changes in TCR beta repertoire diversity, the study relied on deep sequencing normalized with unique cDNA molecular identifiers. The donors were split into four age groups: young (average about 15 years), middle-aged (nearly 40), aged (over 55) and long-lived (under 85). To avoid experimental bias, donors of different ages were randomly spread across the sequencing lanes. Two additional independent replicas of 1 million unique cDNA reads from the same blood draw were analyzed for two donors (one aged 18 to 30 and one aged 80 or older). Here is what the overall study found, with its caveats: The CMV infection status of donors was not known, potentially confounding age-related changes in expanded clonotypes. There was a strong correlation between observed TCR beta diversity and the percentage of naive T cells measured by flow cytometry. As age increased, observed TCR beta diversity per million T cells dropped in a roughly linear way, and a significant reduction was already evident by age 40. Since profiling was done on bulk unsorted PBMCs, naive and antigen-experienced compartments could not be conclusively compared. Estimates of total diversity based on one million sequenced T cells were considered lower bounds and underestimates. Compared with the aged group, more naive CD4+ T cells, fewer expanded clones and increased TCR diversity were shown by the long-lived group, suggesting age selection.

Library preparation used 5' RACE. Sequencing was performed on an Illumina HiSeq 2500. A second 7 to 11 cycle PCR used a sample-barcoded 5' primer and a J-beta primer mix. A unique molecular identifier was introduced onto each TCR beta cDNA molecule by a template-switch 5' adaptor carrying 12 random nucleotides. Each sample yielded at least 2.5 million CDR3-containing paired-end reads. First-strand cDNA synthesis was performed from all RNA using the Mint cDNA synthesis kit, with priming by a TRBC-specific oligonucleotide. All cDNA was treated with uracil-DNA glycosylase and then went through a first 18-cycle PCR with the universal primers M1SS and BC2_uni_R. Per the source publication's procedure: Each sample was normalized by randomly selecting 1 million high-quality reads, each carrying a distinct molecular identifier. Reads with shared molecular identifiers were discarded instead of being binned into consensus sequences. CDR3 identification, clonotype clustering and error correction used MiTCR with a Q25 quality threshold and the strictest error-elimination algorithm. A nonparametric unseen species model with Euler transformation was used to estimate a lower bound on total TCR beta diversity. TCRdb cleaned the public reads at Q25 with fastp, built clones with MiXCR and kept in-frame beta chains. When rows share a CDR3 protein, they turn into one entry using the most common DNA and genes. The V and J calls reflect TCRdb's pipeline rather than the authors' work. For this sample there are over a million distinct CDR3 sequences; approximately 63% appear just once. Over 5% of the sample goes to the ten largest clones.

The donors were 40 or so Caucasian individuals from Russia, aged about 6 to 100 years, who were systemically healthy. Ten milliliters of peripheral blood were drawn from each donor into EDTA-treated Vacutainer tubes. Ficoll-Paque density-gradient centrifugation was used to isolate PBMCs, with at least 7 million obtained per sample. Total RNA, at least 5 micrograms per sample, was extracted from PBMCs with Trizol reagent. For every donor, flow cytometry on a PBMC aliquot measured the percentage of naive CD45RAhigh/CD27high T cells. The V and J ends are trimmed by 0 bases and 9 bases, leaving 17 bases between them. There are 15 amino acids in the CDR3, from cysteine to phenylalanine inclusive. Solely the CDR3 DNA is kept, with 45 bases framed from the first base. The germline V gene yields LGHNA for CDR1 and YNFKEQ for CDR2.

This clonotype was obtained from a man aged 18 to 29 in good health. The V and J genes are TRBV4-2 and TRBJ1-2; TRBD1 might be the D gene, on 6 matching bases. Sequenced input: blood. The CDR3 protein sequence reads: CASSQDRGVLKSYTF. The DNA sequence is TGTGCCAGCAGCCAAGATAGGGGGGTCCTTAAAAGCTACACCTTC.